This T cell receptor beta chain was obtained from a study of T cell repertoires in cytomegalovirus infection. Study information: HLA-B-restricted CMV epitopes that are well studied were used alongside recently identified HLA-C-restricted ones. Carrying CMV and the relevant HLA type showed in public TCR beta signatures. Study outcomes and limitations: In two of eight donors, the top clonotype was HLA-C-restricted CMV-specific. Frequencies of public TCR beta families were cumulated, and this identified carriers of CMV plus the relevant HLA.

TCRdb independently ran MiXCR on the reads; one entry per CDR3 protein. In the table there are about 890,000 distinct CDR3 sequences, roughly 31% of which are singletons. This clonotype has just a few counts. Its specificity is unknown. At one end, the junction sequence differs from germline, possibly due to a read error. This CDR3 comprises 15 residues. Germline CDR1 reads SSHAT; CDR2 reads FNYEAQ (reference sequence). This receptor was taken from a human donor in good health (CMV status not recorded). Some clones in this sample may be carry-over from other donors' samples. J is TRBJ2-2 and V is TRBV7-7; 7 bases map to TRBD1. The sequencing used cultured CD8+ T cells from PBMCs, collected from culture after CMV antigen stimulation. The CDR3 nucleotides are TGTGCTAGCAGCTTAGTTGGCAGGGGGACCGGGGAGCTGTTTTTT. It specifies CASSLVGRGTGELFF.